The sequence of this T cell receptor beta chain was determined in a study of immune characteristics of hereditary and idiopathic chronic pancreatitis. The pancreas tissue came from patients undergoing total pancreatectomy with islet autotransplantation. Trimming shortened V by 3 bases and J by 2 bases, and 11 bases separated the two germline ends. CDR1 is MNHEY, CDR2 SVGAGI, per germline. The CDR3 has 14 amino acids. Profiling relied on immunoSEQ multiplex PCR, and the TCRdb table lists in-frame clones only, not all of them. The sample shows over 11,000 clones, less than 85% of them seen only once. This clone was recorded once.

The TCR was taken from a human donor with chronic pancreatitis. Sequencing was carried out using pancreas tissue with hereditary chronic pancreatitis. The rearrangement joins TRBV6-5 to TRBJ2-7; perhaps TRBD1 as D (5 bases). CDR3 DNA sequence: TGTGCCAGCAGTTATCAGGGAACACCCTACGAGCAGTACTTC. Protein product: CASSYQGTPYEQYF.